The rows below give T cell receptor beta chains drawn from one sample of a study of early T cells in non-severe SARS-CoV-2 infection. Via MiXCR, TCRdb re-called the 5' RACE reads, giving one row per CDR3 protein. The sample has approximately 70,000 distinct CDR3 sequences; approximately 14% are singletons. The sample comprised whole blood. All receptors come from an adult who was a healthcare worker with PCR-confirmed SARS-CoV-2 infection or an uninfected control (not recorded which). CDR3s include the opening cysteine and the closing phenylalanine or tryptophan. The D gene is left open where the match is weak. Where a row states a size, it is once, few, many or the class of an expanded clone; other rows omit it.

J,D,size,V,CDR3,DNA
TRBJ2-1,TRBD2,NA,TRBV6-2/TRBV6-3,CASHSGGLYNEQFF,TGTGCCAGTCATAGCGGGGGCCTCTACAATGAGCAGTTCTTC
TRBJ2-1,TRBD1,many,TRBV11-2,CASSSFRGPGTGLFF,TGTGCCAGCAGCTCTTTTAGGGGGCCCGGGACAGGGCTGTTCTTC
TRBJ1-2,NA,few,TRBV20-1,CSARVTSDGYTF,TGCAGTGCTAGAGTGACCTCTGATGGCTACACCTTC
TRBJ2-3,NA,many,TRBV21-1,CASSKAADTQYF,TGTGCCAGCAGCAAAGCGGCAGATACGCAGTATTTT
TRBJ1-2,TRBD1,many,TRBV29-1,CSVEDQGARGYTF,TGCAGCGTTGAAGACCAGGGGGCTAGGGGCTACACCTTC
TRBJ2-5,NA,NA,TRBV29-1,CSVDGKGSVLETQYF,TGCAGCGTTGATGGGAAAGGGTCGGTTCTAGAGACCCAGTACTTC
TRBJ2-5,TRBD2,NA,TRBV3-1,CASSQRTSSNQETQYF,TGTGCCAGCAGCCAAAGGACTAGCAGCAACCAAGAGACCCAGTACTTC
TRBJ2-2,NA,few,TRBV6-5,CAIFDTNTGELFF,TGTGCCATCTTCGACACAAACACCGGGGAGCTGTTTTTT
TRBJ1-1,NA,few,TRBV20-1,CSASRQFF,TGCAGTGCTAGTCGGCAATTCTTT
TRBJ2-5,NA,medium-sized,TRBV6-2/TRBV6-3,CASSSQPGGRETQYF,TGTGCCAGCAGTTCCCAGCCCGGGGGCCGAGAGACCCAGTACTTC
TRBJ2-7,NA,NA,TRBV9,CASSVATGRAYEQYF,TGTGCCAGCAGCGTAGCAACAGGCCGAGCCTACGAGCAGTACTTC
TRBJ1-2,NA,NA,TRBV7-9,CASSLAVSYGYTF,TGTGCCAGCAGCTTAGCGGTCAGCTATGGCTACACCTTC
TRBJ2-4,TRBD1,NA,TRBV25-1,CASSSPPGQGLAKNIQYF,TGTGCCAGCTCAAGCCCCCCGGGACAGGGATTAGCCAAAAACATTCAGTACTTC
TRBJ2-2,TRBD2,few,TRBV20-1,CSARGLAVAGELFF,TGCAGTGCTAGAGGGCTAGCGGTAGCCGGGGAGCTGTTTTTT
TRBJ1-1,NA,NA,TRBV7-2,CASSWADHTEAFF,TGTGCCAGCAGCTGGGCAGATCACACTGAAGCTTTCTTT
TRBJ2-6,TRBD1,few,TRBV29-1,CSARTRQGSGSGANVLTF,TGCAGCGCCAGAACCCGACAGGGCTCTGGGTCTGGGGCCAACGTCCTGACTTTC
TRBJ2-7,TRBD1,NA,TRBV29-1,CSVRGTGAYEQYF,TGCAGCGTTAGGGGGACAGGTGCCTACGAGCAGTACTTC
TRBJ2-7,NA,NA,TRBV19,CASSNIYEQYF,TGTGCCAGTAGCAACATCTACGAGCAGTACTTC
TRBJ2-7,NA,many,TRBV19,CASSIRGTYEQYF,TGTGCCAGTAGTATTAGAGGGACCTACGAGCAGTACTTC
TRBJ2-3,TRBD2,NA,TRBV20-1,CSARRVAGGDTQYF,TGCAGTGCTAGGAGGGTAGCGGGGGGAGATACGCAGTATTTT
TRBJ1-1,NA,many,TRBV6-5,CASSTWGNTEAFF,TGTGCCAGCAGTACATGGGGGAACACTGAAGCTTTCTTT
TRBJ2-7,NA,NA,TRBV16,CASSLHLRLTRYEQYF,TGTGCCAGCAGCCTCCATCTCAGACTAACTCGTTACGAGCAGTACTTC
TRBJ1-2,NA,NA,TRBV6-6,CASSHGTPYGYTF,TGTGCCAGCAGCCACGGGACACCCTATGGCTACACCTTC
TRBJ2-1,NA,NA,TRBV20-1,CSASRVHEQFF,TGCAGTGCTAGCAGGGTCCATGAGCAGTTCTTC
TRBJ2-7,NA,few,TRBV3-1,CASSPYVPYEQYF,TGTGCCAGCAGTCCCTACGTACCCTACGAGCAGTACTTC
TRBJ2-7,TRBD2,many,TRBV7-2,CASSPNSGGWDEQYF,TGTGCCAGCAGCCCCAATAGCGGGGGCTGGGACGAGCAGTACTTC
TRBJ1-1,NA,few,TRBV20-1,CSAWTSMNTEAFF,TGCAGTGCTTGGACATCCATGAACACTGAAGCTTTCTTT
TRBJ1-1,NA,few,TRBV11-2,CASSAITENTEAFF,TGTGCCAGCAGCGCAATAACGGAGAACACTGAAGCTTTCTTT
TRBJ2-1,NA,many,TRBV14,CASSQDLGKGHEQFF,TGTGCCAGCAGCCAAGATCTTGGGAAGGGCCATGAGCAGTTCTTC
TRBJ2-1,NA,NA,TRBV20-1,CSAFPGTSSYNEQFF,TGCAGTGCGTTCCCCGGGACAAGCTCCTACAATGAGCAGTTCTTC
TRBJ2-5,NA,NA,TRBV11-3,CASSPRGRGETQYF,TGTGCCAGCAGCCCCCGGGGCAGGGGTGAGACCCAGTACTTC
TRBJ1-6,NA,NA,TRBV19,CASSIQGYSPLHF,TGTGCCAGTAGTATTCAGGGGTATTCACCCCTCCACTTT
TRBJ2-3,TRBD2,few,TRBV2,CASSEAPSGPRDTQYF,TGTGCCAGCAGTGAAGCGCCTAGCGGTCCTCGGGATACGCAGTATTTT
TRBJ2-5,NA,NA,TRBV6-2/TRBV6-3,CASSPSGTTDGETQYF,TGTGCCAGCAGTCCCTCAGGCACTACAGACGGGGAGACCCAGTACTTC
TRBJ1-1,NA,few,TRBV12-3/TRBV12-4,CASSLRLRDFTEAFF,TGTGCCAGCAGTCTCCGACTCAGGGACTTCACTGAAGCTTTCTTT
TRBJ1-1,NA,few,TRBV12-3/TRBV12-4,CASSPQAGRNTEAFF,TGTGCCAGCAGTCCCCAGGCAGGGAGGAACACTGAAGCTTTCTTT
TRBJ2-5,TRBD1,NA,TRBV20-1,CSARGFWDRRQARETQYF,TGCAGTGCTAGAGGGTTTTGGGACAGGAGACAAGCTCGAGAGACCCAGTACTTC
TRBJ1-5,NA,NA,TRBV20-1,CSARHGERLQHF,TGCAGTGCTCGACACGGGGAGAGGCTCCAGCATTTT
TRBJ2-4,NA,NA,TRBV6-4,CASKGSTLAKNIQYF,TGTGCCAGCAAGGGGTCGACCCTAGCCAAAAACATTCAGTACTTC
TRBJ1-5,NA,few,TRBV6-2/TRBV6-3,CASNDRGTAYQPQHF,TGTGCCAGCAACGACCGTGGGACGGCTTATCAGCCCCAGCATTTT
TRBJ1-2,TRBD1,many,TRBV28,CASRRQGLVDGYTF,TGTGCCAGCAGGCGACAGGGGTTGGTGGATGGCTACACCTTC
TRBJ2-3,NA,NA,TRBV5-1,CASSQGYTDTQYF,TGCGCCAGCAGTCAAGGGTATACAGATACGCAGTATTTT
TRBJ1-2,TRBD1,NA,TRBV30,CAWNTGTGYDGYTF,TGTGCCTGGAACACCGGGACAGGGTATGATGGCTACACCTTC
TRBJ1-6,TRBD1,NA,TRBV28,CASSPGGGIGHNSPLHF,TGTGCCAGCAGTCCAGGGGGCGGGATTGGCCATAATTCACCCCTCCACTTT
TRBJ1-1,NA,few,TRBV9,CASSATSNTEAFF,TGTGCCAGCAGCGCGACATCGAACACTGAAGCTTTCTTT
TRBJ2-1,TRBD1,NA,TRBV6-2/TRBV6-3,CASSPRTGSFSEQFF,TGTGCCAGCAGTCCCCGGACAGGGAGTTTTAGTGAGCAGTTCTTC
TRBJ2-1,TRBD1,NA,TRBV6-2/TRBV6-3,CASSVTGAPYNEQFF,TGTGCCAGCAGTGTCACAGGGGCCCCCTACAATGAGCAGTTCTTC
TRBJ2-7,NA,NA,TRBV4-1,CASSHGQTLHEQYF,TGCGCCAGCAGTCATGGACAGACCCTCCACGAGCAGTACTTC
TRBJ2-1,TRBD2,NA,TRBV29-1,CSVSGGRNEQFF,TGCAGCGTAAGCGGGGGGAGGAATGAGCAGTTCTTC
TRBJ1-4,NA,NA,TRBV20-1,CSAPQGNEKLFF,TGCAGTGCCCCGCAGGGGAATGAAAAACTGTTTTTT
TRBJ2-7,NA,NA,TRBV7-2,CASSSGDTYEQYF,TGTGCCAGCAGTTCCGGGGACACCTACGAGCAGTACTTC
TRBJ2-3,NA,many,TRBV20-1,CSARGGDTQYF,TGCAGTGCTAGAGGGGGGGATACGCAGTATTTT
TRBJ2-3,NA,many,TRBV2,CASSRDTQYF,TGTGCCAGCAGTCGAGATACGCAGTATTTT
TRBJ1-1,NA,many,TRBV12-3/TRBV12-4,CASSWGTEAFF,TGTGCCAGCAGTTGGGGGACTGAAGCTTTCTTT
TRBJ1-6,TRBD1,NA,TRBV6-2/TRBV6-3,CASSYWDRDSPLHF,TGTGCCAGCAGTTATTGGGACAGGGACTCACCCCTCCACTTT
TRBJ1-6,TRBD1,few,TRBV7-9,CASTPGQGGSPLHF,TGTGCCAGCACGCCGGGACAGGGGGGATCACCCCTCCACTTT
TRBJ2-5,TRBD2,NA,TRBV3-1,CASSPRRLAQETQYF,TGTGCCAGCAGCCCCCGTAGACTAGCCCAAGAGACCCAGTACTTC
TRBJ1-3,TRBD1,NA,TRBV29-1,CSAESFGTASGNTIYF,TGCAGCGCTGAGTCCTTCGGGACAGCCTCTGGAAACACCATATATTTT
TRBJ2-7,TRBD1,NA,TRBV10-3,CAISAGQGYEQYF,TGTGCCATCAGTGCGGGACAGGGCTACGAGCAGTACTTC
TRBJ1-6,NA,many,TRBV4-2,CASSQRGGDNSPLHF,TGTGCCAGCAGCCAAAGAGGGGGGGATAATTCACCCCTCCACTTT